Below, 22 T cell receptor beta chains from the same sample are listed, as sequenced in a study of cytomegalovirus exposure and HLA in healthy donors. The PCR was carried out with 60 Vbeta primers and 13 Jbeta primers. TCRdb keeps only in-frame clones here, not all; method: immunoSEQ multiplex PCR. The sample includes 200,000 to 250,000 clones, more than 75% of them seen just once. Material: PBMCs. These receptors were obtained from a human donor in good health.

The gene calls are TRBV5-1 and TRBJ2-3; 8 bases match TRBD1. Trimming removed 8 bases from V and 1 base from J; junction bases left unmatched: 9. Per the germline V gene, CDR1 is SGHRS and CDR2 is YFSETQ. The CDR3 length is 15 residues. The DNA for the CDR3 is TGCGCCAGTAATGACGGACAGGGACGCACAGATACGCAGTATTTT. Translating gives CASNDGQGRTDTQYF.

This clone was seen a single time. The rearrangement links TRBV5-1 to TRBJ1-1; tentative D call: TRBD1 (6 bases). V gave up 4 bases and J gave up 0 bases, with 10 bases separating them. This CDR3 has 14 residues. Looked up from germline, CDR1 is SGHRS and CDR2 is YFSETQ. The CDR3 region is CASSPGTLNTEAFF. Written as DNA, the CDR3 is TGCGCCAGCAGCCCGGGGACATTGAACACTGAAGCTTTCTTT.

V and J are TRBV27 and TRBJ2-7; D unresolved. Between the trimmed V and J ends, which lost 8 bases and 3 bases, there was a span of 8 bases. The CDR3 runs to 11 residues. The V gene's germline CDR1 is MNHEY and CDR2 SMNVEV (reference sequence). The CDR3 DNA is TGTGCCAGCGGCCACCTCTACGAGCAGTACTTC. Translation: CASGHLYEQYF.

A note on this clone: Relative to the germline gene, one junction end is altered; a read error may explain this. The chain combines TRBV7-9 with TRBJ2-1; 8 nucleotides align to TRBD2. CDR1 and CDR2 from the germline V gene are SEHNR and FQNEAQ (reference sequence). The CDR3 spans 14 residues. Written as DNA, the CDR3 is TGTTCCAGCAGCTTAGTAGGGCTAGCGGGCGAGCAGTTCTTC. Translating it yields CSSSLVGLAGEQFF.

This clone was seen only a few times. The rearrangement links TRBV5-4 to TRBJ2-5; the match to TRBD2 covers 13 bases. The assigned J gene may be wrong: the sequence end matches TRBJ2-7 better. There are 18 residues in the CDR3. The germline gives CDR1 SGHNT, CDR2 YYREEE (reference sequence). CDR3 amino acids: CASSSRYTSGRELYEQYF. CDR3 DNA sequence: TGTGCCAGCAGCTCGCGATATACTAGCGGGAGGGAACTCTACGAGCAGTACTTC.

The V gene is TRBV18, the J gene TRBJ1-4; tentative D call: TRBD1 (6 bases). Trimming stripped 3 bases from V and 12 bases from J, with 11 bases between. This CDR3 comprises 12 residues. Germline loops: CDR1 KGHSH, CDR2 LQKENI. The CDR3 loop reads CASSPQGGQLFF. The CDR3 bases are TGTGCCAGCTCACCCCAAGGGGGTCAACTGTTTTTT.

This clone was observed a single time. The rearrangement joins TRBV9 to TRBJ2-3; D is perhaps TRBD1 (5 bases). This CDR3 region has 14 residues. The ends were cut back, 4 bases at V and 2 bases at J, with 11 bases in the middle. The germline V gene encodes CDR1 SGDLS and CDR2 YYNGEE. The CDR3 spells CASSLRVITDTQYF. The CDR3 nucleotides are TGTGCCAGCAGCCTCAGGGTTATCACAGATACGCAGTATTTT.

The chain has TRBV27 and TRBJ2-2; TRBD2 agrees at 9 bases. Unmatched junction bases numbered 10, after V lost 3 bases and J lost 8 bases. The CDR3 covers 16 residues. Germline V lookup: CDR1 MNHEY, CDR2 SMNVEV (reference sequence). The CDR3 sequence: CASSFWLAGSSGELFF. The CDR3, as DNA: TGTGCCAGCAGTTTTTGGCTAGCGGGGTCGTCTGGGGAGCTGTTTTTT.

The V and J genes are TRBV9 and TRBJ2-3, with D possibly TRBD2 on 6 matching bases. V shed 3 bases and J shed 2 bases, with 16 bases lying between them. The CDR3 is 16 residues long. Germline CDR1 reads SGDLS; CDR2 reads YYNGEE. The CDR3 sequence is CASSARVAEYTDTQYF. CDR3 nucleotides: TGTGCCAGCAGCGCTCGGGTAGCGGAGTACACAGATACGCAGTATTTT.

This clone occurred a few times. The chain uses TRBV27 and TRBJ1-1, with D uncertain. This CDR3 comprises 12 residues. V shed 6 bases and J shed 5 bases, with 10 bases lying between them. Germline CDR1 MNHEY, CDR2 SMNVEV (reference sequence). CDR3 sequence reads: CASRPSATEAFF. In nucleotides, the CDR3 is TGTGCCAGCAGACCCTCAGCGACTGAAGCTTTCTTT.

The rearrangement uses TRBV5-1 and TRBJ1-2, with 9 bases lining up with TRBD1. CDR3 length equals 14 residues. Germline CDR1 is SGHRS and CDR2 is YFSETQ. The trim removed 8 bases at V and 5 bases at J, leaving 10 bases unmatched. CDR3 in DNA: TGCGCCAGTCATCCACAGGGGGCTGAATATGGCTACACCTTC. This translates into CASHPQGAEYGYTF.

V is TRBV11-2 and J is TRBJ1-1; no definite D call. With 5 bases removed from V and 0 bases from J, the gap between germline ends came to 16 bases. CDR3 length: 16 amino acids. The V gene's germline CDR1 is SGHAT and CDR2 FQNNGV. The CDR3 loop is CASSTIFPRMNTEAFF. As DNA, the CDR3 is TGTGCCAGCAGCACGATATTTCCCAGGATGAACACTGAAGCTTTCTTT.

The rearrangement links TRBV5-1 to TRBJ1-1, with D tentatively TRBD1 (5 bases). Trimming took 0 bases from V and 6 from J, leaving 9 bases between them. This CDR3 has 13 amino acids. Germline V gives CDR1 SGHRS, CDR2 YFSETQ. The CDR3 DNA is TGCGCCAGCAGCTTGGGACAGCGGGCTGAAGCTTTCTTT. As protein: CASSLGQRAEAFF. The full variable domain, in which reference TRBV5-1 and TRBJ1-1 provide the parts outside the CDR3, is KAGVTQTPRYLIKTRGQQVTLSCSPISGHRSVSWYQQTPGQGLQFLFEYFSETQRNKGNFPGRFSGRQFSNSRSEMNVSTLELGDSALYLCASSLGQRAEAFFGQGTRLTVV.

The rearrangement joins TRBV20-1 to TRBJ2-7, with 7 bases matching TRBD1. Trimming cost V 6 bases and J 9 bases; bases outside gene matches: 8. The CDR3 extends over 11 amino acids. The germline CDR1 and CDR2 sequences are DFQATT and SNEGSKA (reference sequence). The CDR3 protein is CSAAEGAMQYF. CDR3 in DNA: TGCAGTGCCGCAGAGGGGGCTATGCAGTACTTC.

A few counts support this clone. The CDR3: CASSQRTGRSGNTIYF. The CDR3 DNA reads as TGCGCCAGCAGCCAGAGGACAGGCCGCTCTGGAAACACCATATATTTT. The chain uses TRBV4-1 and TRBJ1-3, with 7 bases fitting TRBD1. Germline loops: CDR1 MGHRA, CDR2 YSYEKL. Trimming took 3 bases from V and 0 from J; bases not matched to a gene: 5. The CDR3 is made up of 16 amino acids.

The chain recombines TRBV28 with TRBJ1-2; no firm D call. The germline V gene has CDR1 MDHEN and CDR2 SYDVKM. Between the trimmed V and J ends, which lost 6 bases and 1 base, there was a span of 9 bases. This CDR3 region has 13 residues. The CDR3 nucleotides read TGTGCCAGCAGAAGAGGGATTAACTATGGCTACACCTTC. Translated, it gives CASRRGINYGYTF.

J is TRBJ2-3 and V is TRBV15; 8 bases are a match to TRBD2. The CDR3 covers 16 residues. Germline V gene lookup returns CDR1 LNHNV and CDR2 YYDKDF (reference sequence). The V segment lost 0 bases and the J segment 7 bases; nucleotides outside the gene matches: 9. The CDR3 region is CATSRDLAGGTYTQYF. CDR3 nucleotide sequence: TGTGCCACCAGCAGAGATCTTGCGGGAGGAACATATACGCAGTATTTT.

The chain links TRBV10-3 to TRBJ2-1; D is uncertain. Per the germline V gene, CDR1 is ENHRY and CDR2 is SYGVKD. This CDR3 is built from 14 residues. Trimming took 4 bases from V and 0 from J, leaving 7 bases between them. DNA of the CDR3: TGTGCCATCAGTGCGGAGATCTCCTACAATGAGCAGTTCTTC. It yields the protein CAISAEISYNEQFF.

The gene calls are TRBV27 and TRBJ1-5; 10 nucleotides agree with TRBD1. Germline V gives CDR1 MNHEY, CDR2 SMNVEV (reference sequence). Trimming removed 4 bases from V and 5 bases from J; junction bases left unmatched: 5. The CDR3 covers 15 residues. CDR3 nucleotides: TGTGCCAGCAGTTCCCGACAGGGGGCGCATCAGCCCCAGCATTTT. This gives the protein CASSSRQGAHQPQHF.

The chain uses TRBV19 and TRBJ1-2; no clear D gene. From germline, CDR1 is LNHDA and CDR2 SQIVND (reference sequence). The CDR3 contains 14 residues. V lost 5 bases to trimming and J lost 5 bases, with 15 bases between them. CDR3 protein: CASSVSFLRYGYTF. The DNA for the CDR3 is TGTGCCAGTAGTGTATCGTTTCTGCGGTATGGCTACACCTTC. Complete variable domain (other parts from reference TRBV19 and TRBJ1-2): DGGITQSPKYLFRKEGQNVTLSCEQNLNHDAMYWYRQDPGQGLRLIYYSQIVNDFQKGDIAEGYSVSREKKESFPLTVTSAQKNPTAFYLCASSVSFLRYGYTFGSGTRLTVV.

The chain couples TRBV5-1 to TRBJ2-7, with TRBD1 matching over 9 bases. The CDR3 totals 14 residues. From germline, CDR1 is SGHRS and CDR2 YFSETQ. V lost 4 bases and J lost 6; bases outside the gene matches: 8. Here the CDR3 DNA reads TGCGCCAGCAGCGCGGGACAGGGAATAGGCGAGCAGTACTTC. It specifies CASSAGQGIGEQYF.

The CDR3 spells CASSQGVQPYYGYTF. DNA of the CDR3: TGTGCCAGCAGCCAGGGGGTACAGCCATACTATGGCTACACCTTC. This chain connects TRBV28 to TRBJ1-2; the match to TRBD1 covers 7 bases. The V gene end was trimmed by 6 bases and the J gene end by 3 bases; junction bases not matched to a gene: 10. Germline CDR1 MDHEN, CDR2 SYDVKM. The CDR3 runs to 15 residues.